This T cell receptor beta chain was recorded in a study of cytomegalovirus exposure and HLA in healthy donors. Researchers ran the PCR with 60 Vbeta and 13 Jbeta primers. Some clones are missing from TCRdb's copy, which holds only in-frame ones; the method was immunoSEQ multiplex PCR. The sample contains about 130,000 clones, roughly 82% of which appear only once. Study observations and caveats: Cytomegalovirus-associated TCR beta chains were listed, numbering 150 to 200. Confirmation in vitro established that three CMV-associated chains were specific for CMV antigens. Fewer than 20,000 TCR beta sequences were associated with HLA alleles at 0.05 false discovery rate in a later analysis. As was reported, the HLA-A and HLA-B alleles of most subjects were accurately predicted from TCR beta sequences.

Regarding this clone: Its antigen remains unidentified.

Losses at the gene ends were 6 bases for V and 4 bases for J; bases not matched to a gene: 4. CDR1 is LNHDA, CDR2 SQIVND, per germline (reference sequence). CDR3 length: 14 amino acids. The V call is TRBV19, the J call TRBJ2-7, with TRBD2 matching over 12 bases. Sequencing was performed on PBMCs. This receptor was taken from a woman aged 60-75 years in good health and CMV-seropositive. CDR3 bases: TGTGCCAGTAGCCCCGGACTAGCGGGGTACGAGCAGTACTTC. It is translated as CASSPGLAGYEQYF.